This T cell receptor (beta chain) derives from a study of regulatory T cells in long-lasting Graves disease. Turning to the study itself: Those Graves' patients who were newly diagnosed had been on antithyroid drugs under 3 months.

Building of the TCR beta libraries involved iRepertoire HTBI primers and Arm-PCR of CDR3 regions. Authors' processing steps: Analysis of the samples identified about 62 TRBV and 13 to 15 TRBJ segments. TCRdb independently ran MiXCR on the multiplex PCR reads; one entry per CDR3 protein. The V and J calls follow TCRdb's processing rather than the paper's. The sample records fewer than 350,000 distinct CDR3 sequences, 18% being singletons. This clonotype was observed a few times. Time point specified: newly diagnosed GD, antithyroid drugs for less than 3 months. PBMCs were the source of the RNA used for TCR sequencing. Germline lookup yields CDR1 DFQATT and CDR2 SNEGSKA (reference sequence). Trimming left V 5 bases short and J 5 bases short, with 13 bases between. The CDR3 length is 13 residues.

The sequence was obtained from a female donor with Graves disease. This chain connects TRBV20-1 to TRBJ1-3; the D is unclear. The sample in question was peripheral blood mononuclear cells (PBMCs), obtained at new diagnosis, from a patient treated with antithyroid drugs. CDR3 sequence: CSAPDGPRNTIYF. CDR3 DNA: TGCAGTGCTCCAGACGGACCGAGAAACACCATATATTTT.